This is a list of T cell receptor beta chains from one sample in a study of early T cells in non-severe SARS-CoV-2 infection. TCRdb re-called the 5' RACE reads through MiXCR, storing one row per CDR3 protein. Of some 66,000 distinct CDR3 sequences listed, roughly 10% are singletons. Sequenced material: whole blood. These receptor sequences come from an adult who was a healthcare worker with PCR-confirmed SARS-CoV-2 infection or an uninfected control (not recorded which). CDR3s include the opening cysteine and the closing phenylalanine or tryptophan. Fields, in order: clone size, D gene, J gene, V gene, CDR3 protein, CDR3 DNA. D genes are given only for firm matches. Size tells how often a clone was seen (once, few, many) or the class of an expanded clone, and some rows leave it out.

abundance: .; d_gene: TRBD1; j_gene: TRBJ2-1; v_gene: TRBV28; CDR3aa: CASSVQGASSYNEQFF; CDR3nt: TGTGCCAGCAGTGTACAGGGGGCAAGCTCCTACAATGAGCAGTTCTTC
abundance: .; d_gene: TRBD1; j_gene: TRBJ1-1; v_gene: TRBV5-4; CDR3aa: CASSLSGQPEAFF; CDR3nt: TGTGCCAGCAGCCTATCGGGACAGCCTGAAGCTTTCTTT
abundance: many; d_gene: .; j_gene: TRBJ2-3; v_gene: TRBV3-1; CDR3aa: CASSQDRFSNTQYF; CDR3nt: TGTGCCAGCAGCCAAGATCGGTTTAGCAATACGCAGTATTTT
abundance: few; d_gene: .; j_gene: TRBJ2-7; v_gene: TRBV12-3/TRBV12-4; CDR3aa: CASSLSQGRSDEQYF; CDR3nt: TGTGCCAGCAGTTTGTCCCAGGGGAGGTCAGACGAGCAGTACTTC
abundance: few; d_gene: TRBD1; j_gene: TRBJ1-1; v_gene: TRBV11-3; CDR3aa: CASSSKGTGNTEAFF; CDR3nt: TGTGCCAGCAGCTCAAAAGGGACAGGGAACACTGAAGCTTTCTTT
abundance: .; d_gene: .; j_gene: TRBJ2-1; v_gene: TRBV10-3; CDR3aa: CAISELREVKFF; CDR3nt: TGTGCCATCAGTGAGTTGAGGGAGGTTAAGTTCTTC
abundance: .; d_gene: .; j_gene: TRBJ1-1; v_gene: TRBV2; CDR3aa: CASSAGYLNTEAFF; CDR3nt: TGTGCCAGCAGTGCGGGGTACCTGAACACTGAAGCTTTCTTT
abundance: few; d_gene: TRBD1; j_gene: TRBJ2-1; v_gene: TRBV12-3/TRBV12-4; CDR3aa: CASSLDRGLYDEQFF; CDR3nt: TGTGCCAGCAGTTTGGACAGGGGTCTTTACGATGAGCAGTTCTTC
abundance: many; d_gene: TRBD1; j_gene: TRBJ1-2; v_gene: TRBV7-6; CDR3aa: CASSLAVGQGDYGYTF; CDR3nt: TGTGCCAGCAGCTTAGCCGTTGGACAGGGGGACTATGGCTACACCTTC
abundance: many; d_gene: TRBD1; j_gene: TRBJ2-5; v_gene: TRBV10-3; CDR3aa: CAISPGQDETQYF; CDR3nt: TGTGCCATCAGTCCGGGACAGGATGAGACCCAGTACTTC
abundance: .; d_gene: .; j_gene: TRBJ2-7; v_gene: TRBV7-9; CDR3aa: CASSLAGPIYEQYF; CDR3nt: TGTGCCAGCAGCTTAGCGGGGCCGATCTACGAGCAGTACTTC
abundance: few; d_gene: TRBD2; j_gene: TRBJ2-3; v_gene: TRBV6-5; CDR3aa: CATRLAGTDTQYF; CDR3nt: TGTGCCACACGACTAGCGGGAACAGATACGCAGTATTTT
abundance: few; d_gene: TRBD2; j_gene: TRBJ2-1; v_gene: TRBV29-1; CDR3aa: CSVEERLAGAGNEQFF; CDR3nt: TGCAGCGTTGAAGAGAGGCTCGCGGGAGCGGGCAATGAGCAGTTCTTC
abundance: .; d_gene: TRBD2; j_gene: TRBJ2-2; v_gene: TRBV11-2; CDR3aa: CASSLVNSLAGYKSGGELFF; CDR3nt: TGTGCCAGCAGCTTAGTGAACAGCCTAGCGGGATACAAAAGCGGCGGGGAGCTGTTTTTT
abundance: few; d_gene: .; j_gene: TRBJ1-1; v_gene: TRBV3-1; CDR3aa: CASSQVSVNTEAFF; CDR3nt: TGTGCCAGCAGCCAAGTTAGTGTGAACACTGAAGCTTTCTTT
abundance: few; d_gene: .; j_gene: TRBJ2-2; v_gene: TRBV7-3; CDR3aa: CASSFGGANTGELFF; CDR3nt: TGTGCCAGCAGCTTTGGGGGTGCGAACACCGGGGAGCTGTTTTTT
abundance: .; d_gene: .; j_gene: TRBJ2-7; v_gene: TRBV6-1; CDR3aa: CASSGLLSEQYF; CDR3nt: TGTGCCAGCAGTGGACTTTTATCAGAGCAGTACTTC
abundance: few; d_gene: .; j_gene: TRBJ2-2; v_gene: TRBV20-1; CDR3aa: CSARQPGPRNTGELFF; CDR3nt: TGCAGTGCTAGACAACCGGGACCCCGCAACACCGGGGAGCTGTTTTTT
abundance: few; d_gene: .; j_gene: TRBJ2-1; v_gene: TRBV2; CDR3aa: CASSDDRTQFNEQFF; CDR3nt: TGTGCCAGCAGCGACGACAGAACCCAGTTTAATGAGCAGTTCTTC
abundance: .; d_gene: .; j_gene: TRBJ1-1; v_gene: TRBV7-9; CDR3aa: CDSSYPEQAPNTEAFF; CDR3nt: TGTGACAGCAGCTACCCCGAACAGGCCCCGAACACTGAAGCTTTCTTT
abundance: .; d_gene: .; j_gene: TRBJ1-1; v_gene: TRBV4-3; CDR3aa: CASSQYQGPAFF; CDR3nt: TGCGCTAGCAGCCAGTACCAGGGTCCAGCTTTCTTT
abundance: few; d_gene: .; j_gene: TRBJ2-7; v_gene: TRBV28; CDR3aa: CASSLLSGRRTYEQYF; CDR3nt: TGTGCCAGCAGCCTCCTAAGCGGCAGGCGGACCTACGAGCAGTACTTC
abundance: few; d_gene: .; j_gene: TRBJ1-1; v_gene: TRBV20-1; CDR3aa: CSARGQITEAFF; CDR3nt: TGCAGTGCTAGAGGACAGATCACTGAAGCTTTCTTT
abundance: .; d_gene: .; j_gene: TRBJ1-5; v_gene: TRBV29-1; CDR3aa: CSVLDSNQPQHF; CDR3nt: TGCAGCGTTTTGGATAGCAATCAGCCCCAGCATTTT
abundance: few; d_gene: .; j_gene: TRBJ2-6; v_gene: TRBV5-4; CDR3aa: CASSLAGQRSGANVLTF; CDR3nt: TGTGCCAGCAGCTTGGCCGGACAGCGCTCTGGGGCCAACGTCCTGACTTTC
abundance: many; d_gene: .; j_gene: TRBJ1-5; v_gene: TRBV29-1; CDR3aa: CSVEVGGQPQHF; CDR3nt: TGCAGCGTTGAAGTAGGAGGACAGCCCCAGCATTTT
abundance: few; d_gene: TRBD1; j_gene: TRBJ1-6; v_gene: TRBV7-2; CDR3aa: CASSLATTGGVSPLHF; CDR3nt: TGTGCCAGCAGCTTAGCGACGACAGGGGGTGTTTCACCCCTCCACTTT
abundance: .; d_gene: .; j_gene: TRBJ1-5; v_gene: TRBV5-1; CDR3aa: CASSQQGNSNQPQHF; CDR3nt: TGCGCCAGCAGCCAACAGGGTAATAGCAATCAGCCCCAGCATTTT
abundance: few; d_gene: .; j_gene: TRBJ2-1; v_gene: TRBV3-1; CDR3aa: CASSYNEQFF; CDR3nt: TGTGCCAGCAGCTACAATGAGCAGTTCTTC
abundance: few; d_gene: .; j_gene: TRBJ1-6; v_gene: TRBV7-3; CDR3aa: CASSLTWGSPLHF; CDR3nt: TGTGCCAGCAGCTTAACTTGGGGGTCACCCCTCCACTTT
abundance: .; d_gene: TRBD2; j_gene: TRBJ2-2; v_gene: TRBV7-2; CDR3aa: CASSQPGLAATGELFF; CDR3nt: TGTGCCAGCAGCCAACCGGGACTAGCCGCCACCGGGGAGCTGTTTTTT
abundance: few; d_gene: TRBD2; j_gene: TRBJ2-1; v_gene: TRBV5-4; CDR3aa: CASSLRGTSLNEQFF; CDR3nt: TGTGCCAGCAGCTTGAGGGGGACTAGTTTAAATGAGCAGTTCTTC
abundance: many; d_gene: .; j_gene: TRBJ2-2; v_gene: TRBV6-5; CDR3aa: CAITDDNTGELFF; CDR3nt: TGTGCCATAACGGACGATAACACCGGGGAGCTGTTTTTT
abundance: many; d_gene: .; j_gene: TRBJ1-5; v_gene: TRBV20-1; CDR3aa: CSAPRTFPGPQHF; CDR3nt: TGCAGTGCCCCCAGGACATTTCCAGGGCCCCAGCATTTT
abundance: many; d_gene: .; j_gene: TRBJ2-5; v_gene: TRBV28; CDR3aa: CASSPLAFGGEETQYF; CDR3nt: TGTGCCAGCAGTCCATTAGCGTTTGGGGGAGAAGAGACCCAGTACTTC